This T cell receptor beta chain emerged from a study of cytomegalovirus exposure and HLA in healthy donors. Study-level points and caveats: The only immune exposure information that was available was CMV serostatus.

To note about this clone: Its target is not known.

Primers included in the PCR were 60 Vbeta and 13 Jbeta primers. Clones were sequenced by immunoSEQ multiplex PCR, and TCRdb holds only the in-frame ones, with some missing. The data hold tens of thousands of clones, with around 70% observed a single time. Trimming stripped 4 bases from V and 8 bases from J, with 18 bases between. The CDR3 is 14 amino acids. Germline V gene data show CDR1 as GTSNPN and CDR2 as SVGIG (reference sequence). The chain joins TRBV30 to TRBJ2-1, with D tentatively TRBD2 (6 bases). Sequenced sample: PBMCs. The sequence derives from a woman aged 45-65 years in good health and CMV-seropositive. The CDR3 DNA sequence: TGTGCCTGGAAGTTCGGGAGTAGGTTAGATGAGCAGTTCTTC. It translates to CAWKFGSRLDEQFF. The complete variable domain, with remaining parts taken from reference TRBV30 and TRBJ2-1, reads SQTIHQWPATLVQPVGSPLSLECTVEGTSNPNLYWYRQAAGRGLQLLFYSVGIGQISSEVPQNLSASRPQDRQFILSSKKLLLSDSGFYLCAWKFGSRLDEQFFGPGTRLTVL.